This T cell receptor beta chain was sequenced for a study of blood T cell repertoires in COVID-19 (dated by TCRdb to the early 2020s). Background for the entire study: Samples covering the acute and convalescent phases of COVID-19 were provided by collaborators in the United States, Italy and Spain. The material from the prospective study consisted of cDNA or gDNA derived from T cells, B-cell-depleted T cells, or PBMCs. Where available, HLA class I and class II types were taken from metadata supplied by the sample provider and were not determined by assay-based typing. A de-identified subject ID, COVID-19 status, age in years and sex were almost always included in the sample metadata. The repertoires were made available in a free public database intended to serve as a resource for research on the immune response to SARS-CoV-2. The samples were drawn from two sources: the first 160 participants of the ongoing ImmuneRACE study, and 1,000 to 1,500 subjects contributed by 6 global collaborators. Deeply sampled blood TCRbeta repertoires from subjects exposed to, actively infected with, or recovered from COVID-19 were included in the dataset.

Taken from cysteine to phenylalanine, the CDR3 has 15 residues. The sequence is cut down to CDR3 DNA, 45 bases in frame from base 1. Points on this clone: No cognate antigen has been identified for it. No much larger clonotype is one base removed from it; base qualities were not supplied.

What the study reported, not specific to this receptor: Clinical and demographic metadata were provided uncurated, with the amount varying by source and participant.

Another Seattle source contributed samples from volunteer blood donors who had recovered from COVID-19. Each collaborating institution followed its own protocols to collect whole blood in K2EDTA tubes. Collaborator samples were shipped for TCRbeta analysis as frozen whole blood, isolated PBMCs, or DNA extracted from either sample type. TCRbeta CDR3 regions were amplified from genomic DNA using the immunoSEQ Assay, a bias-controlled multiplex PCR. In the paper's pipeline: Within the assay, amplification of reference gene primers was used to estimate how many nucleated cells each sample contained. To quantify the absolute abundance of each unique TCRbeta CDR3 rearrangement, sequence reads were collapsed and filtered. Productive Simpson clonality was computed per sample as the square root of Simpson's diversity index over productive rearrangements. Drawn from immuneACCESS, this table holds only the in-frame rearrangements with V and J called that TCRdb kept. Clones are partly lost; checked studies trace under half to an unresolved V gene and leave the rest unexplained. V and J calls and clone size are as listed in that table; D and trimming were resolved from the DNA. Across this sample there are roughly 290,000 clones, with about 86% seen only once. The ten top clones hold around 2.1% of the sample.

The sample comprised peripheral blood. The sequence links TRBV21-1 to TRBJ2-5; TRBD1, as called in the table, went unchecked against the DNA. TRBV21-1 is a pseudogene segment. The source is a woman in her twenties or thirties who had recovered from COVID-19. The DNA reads TGTGCCAGCAGCAAAGTGTCGTCCAGGGAAGAGACCCAGTACTTC. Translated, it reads CASSKVSSREETQYF.